The clone carrying this T cell receptor beta chain was counted ten times or more. As yet, its antigen is unknown. The time point denotes: persistent/refractory GD, antithyroid drugs over 5 years with positive TRAb. Extracted PBMC RNA gave rise to the TCR library. CDR3-region Arm-PCR and iRepertoire HTBI primers produced the TCR beta libraries. TCRdb called the multiplex PCR reads again in MiXCR, with one record for every CDR3 protein. The profile covers 700,000 or so distinct CDR3 sequences, with approximately 29% appearing a single time and about two fifths taken by the ten largest. The CDR3 runs to 14 residues. V shed 5 bases, J shed 1 base, and the junction held 2 bases outside the gene matches. Germline loops: CDR1 MDHEN, CDR2 SYDVKM. This entry comes from a study of regulatory T cells in long-lasting Graves disease. General study points: New patients shared 750 to 1,000 public clonotypes, and persistent patients shared more, with under 3,500. Limited samples may have lowered accuracy.

The source is a female donor with Graves disease. The material sequenced was peripheral blood mononuclear cells (PBMCs), taken when the disease was refractory, from a patient treated with antithyroid drugs. This chain connects TRBV28 to TRBJ1-1; 9 bases map to TRBD1. CDR3 nucleotides: TGTGCCAGCAGTCTGACAGGGGGGAACACTGAAGCTTTCTTT. It codes for CASSLTGGNTEAFF.